What follows is one TCR beta chain and its context. The antigen remains undetermined. The CDR3 totals 13 residues. The germline V gene encodes CDR1 MDHEN and CDR2 SYDVKM. V gave up 6 bases and J gave up 4 bases, with 12 bases separating them. Replicate PCRs for sorted subsets used around 200 ng DNA; this equaled 30,000 to 35,000 T cell genomes. Sequenced by immunoSEQ multiplex PCR; TCRdb stores in-frame clones only, minus some. Here the sample spans 600,000 to 800,000 clones, roughly two thirds being singletons. The data stem from a study of shared clonotypes between healthy human individuals. General study points: The naive CD4 repertoires of a handful of donors were compared, and about 5% of clonotypes were shared.

The TCR sequence derives from a woman younger than 45 in good health. V is TRBV28 and J is TRBJ1-2; D ambiguous. Sequenced material: memory CD4+ T cells sorted from blood. Subset of the sample: CD45RA-negative fraction. The CDR3 is CASRRTGSYGYTF. CDR3 in DNA: TGTGCCAGCAGACGGACGGGAAGCTATGGCTACACCTTC.